The T cell receptor (beta chain) described here comes from a study of T-cell reconstitution after alpha-beta-depleted transplantation in children (dated by TCRdb to 2015 to 2016). A note on the overall study: Using TCR repertoire profiling, the study followed T-cell immune reconstitution in a quantitative way in children after TCRalphabeta/CD19-depleted allogeneic hematopoietic cell transplantation. Summary of the overall study and its limitations: The apparently early alphabetaT-cell count recovery about two months after transplant was reportedly dependent on only several hundred rapidly expanded clones derived from non-depleted graft cells. The frequencies of hyperexpanded clones fell over the following months, and after one year, T-cell counts and TCRbeta diversity were mostly attributed to newly produced T cells. The high TCRbeta diversity at day 60 in some patients was ascribed to recipient T cells and intrathymic progenitors that had survived conditioning.

In light of the paper, this sample's treatment or condition label describes: allogeneic hematopoietic cell transplantation with graft depleted of TCRalphabeta T cells and CD19 B cells. Transplant recipients were children who received TCRalphabeta/CD19-depleted allogeneic hematopoietic cell grafts. Relative to germline, V is missing 2 bases and J is missing 3 bases, with 3 bases of the junction outside any gene match. The CDR3 has 15 amino acids, counting the end cysteine and phenylalanine. The read is trimmed to its CDR3 DNA, 45 bases read in frame from base 1. CDR1 and CDR2 are drawn from the germline V gene: LGHNA, YSLEER. In regard to this clonotype: Which antigen it targets is not known. No clone much larger than this one lies a single base away; base qualities are absent.

The method behind the library was PCR. These reads were obtained on an Illumina HiSeq 2500. Molecular barcoding was employed in the preparation of TCR libraries, with unique molecular identifiers being used to normalize TCRbeta repertoire quantification. The public reads were reprocessed in TCRdb via fastp at Q25 and MiXCR, keeping in-frame beta chains. Rows are unified per CDR3 protein, each entry keeping the most common DNA and genes. The table for this sample lists more than 85,000 distinct CDR3 sequences; over 6% of them were counted only once. The ten most abundant clones make up around 15% of the sample.

This specimen was PBMCs, taken before TCRalphabeta/CD19-depleted stem cell transplant. This receptor chain uses TRBV4-3 and TRBJ1-5, and 8 junctional nucleotides match TRBD1. This TCR derives from a boy aged 2 to 10 with acute lymphoblastic leukemia, due to receive a stem cell transplant. The CDR3 region reads CASSQSRGPNQPQHF. The DNA is TGCGCCAGCAGCCAATCCAGGGGGCCCAATCAGCCCCAGCATTTT.